The 6 T cell receptor beta chains in this list originate from one sample, sequenced in a study of blood T cell repertoires in COVID-19. Only in-frame clones appear in the TCRdb table, and some are missing; sequencing was by immunoSEQ multiplex PCR. The top ten hold 13% to 15% of the sample, which has fewer than 200,000 clones, 70% to 85% seen once. Sequences were obtained from PBMCs or T cells enriched from blood (not recorded which). These receptors originate from a man aged 45-65 years who had recovered from COVID-19.

The V and J genes are TRBV7-9 and TRBJ1-4, with TRBD1 matching over 7 bases. V was pared by 5 bases and J by 1 base, with 4 bases of the junction left unmatched. The CDR3 has 15 residues. From germline, CDR1 is SEHNR and CDR2 FQNEAQ (reference sequence). The CDR3 protein is CASSEQGITNEKLFF. The DNA of the CDR3 is TGTGCCAGCAGCGAACAGGGGATAACTAATGAAAAACTGTTTTTT.

In its sample, this clone was seen once. This chain joins TRBV28 and TRBJ1-2; D is ambiguous. Germline V gene sequence: CDR1 MDHEN, CDR2 SYDVKM. The V gene lost 2 bases and the J gene lost 4 bases, with 14 bases spanning the gap. This CDR3 is 15 amino acids long. CDR3 nucleotides: TGTGCCAGCAGTTTAATCCCCAGCCTAGGCTATGGCTACACCTTC. Translating it yields CASSLIPSLGYGYTF.

The chain employs TRBV30 and TRBJ1-2, with TRBD1 identical over 8 bases. Germline values: CDR1 GTSNPN, CDR2 SVGIG (reference sequence). The CDR3 totals 14 residues. The V segment lost 2 bases and the J segment 8 bases; nucleotides outside the gene matches: 10. The CDR3 reads CAWSPRTGYVGYTF. Written as DNA, the CDR3 is TGTGCCTGGAGTCCCCGGACAGGGTACGTCGGCTACACCTTC.

This clone was observed a single time. The chain joins TRBV6-4 to TRBJ1-6, with TRBD1 matching 7 bases. V shed 6 bases and J 10 bases; nucleotides not matched to a gene: 9. The CDR3 consists of 14 residues. Germline values: CDR1 MRHNA, CDR2 SNTAGT. CDR3 in DNA: TGTGCCAGCAGCAAGGACAGGATCGGGTCACCCCTCCACTTT. Translating gives CASSKDRIGSPLHF.

The V call is TRBV7-9, the J call TRBJ1-4; D is ambiguous. The V gene's germline CDR1 is SEHNR and CDR2 FQNEAQ (reference sequence). The CDR3 has 13 amino acids. The V end was cut by 1 base, the J end by 5 bases, with 5 bases between. CDR3 sequence: CASSLVPNEKLFF. DNA of the CDR3: TGTGCCAGCAGCTTAGTCCCAAATGAAAAACTGTTTTTT.

This chain connects TRBV4-1 to TRBJ1-4; possibly TRBD1 for D (5 bases). The length of the CDR3 is 16 residues. V gave up 0 bases and J gave up 0 bases, with 8 bases separating them. Germline V gene data show CDR1 as MGHRA and CDR2 as YSYEKL. The CDR3 protein is CASSQDGAATNEKLFF. The CDR3 bases are TGCGCCAGCAGCCAAGATGGGGCGGCAACTAATGAAAAACTGTTTTTT.